This T cell receptor (beta chain) comes out of a study of identifying expanded T cells in peripheral blood. The CDR3 sequence is 12 residues long. The germline V gene encodes CDR1 SEHNR and CDR2 FQNEAQ (reference sequence). V was pared by 4 bases and J by 6 bases, with 7 bases between. The protocol was immunoSEQ multiplex PCR, while the TCRdb copy is restricted to in-frame clones and leaves out a portion. Here the sample spans under 70,000 clones, 70% to 90% being singletons. The rearrangement uses TRBV7-9 and TRBJ1-5; D is uncertain. Material for sequencing was blood. The receptor comes from a person between 18 and 70 years old in good health. The CDR3 spells CASSSPGQPQHF. For the CDR3, the DNA is TGTGCCAGCAGCTCCCCCGGTCAGCCCCAGCATTTT.